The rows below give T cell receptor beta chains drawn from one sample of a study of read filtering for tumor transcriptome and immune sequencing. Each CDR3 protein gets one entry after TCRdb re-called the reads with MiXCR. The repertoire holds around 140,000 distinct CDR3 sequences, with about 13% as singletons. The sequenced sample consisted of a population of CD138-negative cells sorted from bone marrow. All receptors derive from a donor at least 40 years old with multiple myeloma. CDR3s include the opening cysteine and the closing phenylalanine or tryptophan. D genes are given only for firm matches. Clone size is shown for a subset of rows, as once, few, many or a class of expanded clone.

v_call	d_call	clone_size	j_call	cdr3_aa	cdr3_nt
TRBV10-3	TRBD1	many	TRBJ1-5	CAISAGTDYQPQHF	TGTGCCATCAGTGCCGGGACAGATTATCAGCCCCAGCATTTT
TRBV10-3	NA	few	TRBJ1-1	CAIRGAEGWTEAFF	TGTGCGATCCGGGGGGCCGAGGGTTGGACTGAAGCTTTCTTT
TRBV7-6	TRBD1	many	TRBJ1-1	CASSLRAGGWNTEAFF	TGTGCCAGCAGCCTCCGGGCAGGGGGCTGGAACACTGAAGCTTTCTTT
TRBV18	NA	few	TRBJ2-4	CASSPSPSARTLAKNIQYF	TGTGCCAGCTCACCATCCCCTAGCGCCAGAACTCTAGCCAAAAACATTCAGTACTTC
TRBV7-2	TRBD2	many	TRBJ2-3	CASSWVAGASDTQYF	TGTGCCAGCAGCTGGGTAGCGGGAGCTTCAGATACGCAGTATTTT
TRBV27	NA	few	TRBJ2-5	CASSRPPGFQETQYF	TGTGCCAGCAGTCGGCCCCCCGGGTTCCAAGAGACCCAGTACTTC
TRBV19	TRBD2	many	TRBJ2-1	CASSSGTSGSSYNEQFF	TGTGCCAGTAGTAGCGGGACTAGCGGGAGCTCCTACAATGAGCAGTTCTTC
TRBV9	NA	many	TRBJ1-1	CASSVDFWNTEAFF	TGTGCCAGCAGCGTAGATTTCTGGAACACTGAAGCTTTCTTT
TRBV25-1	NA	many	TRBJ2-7	CASSESAANSYEQYF	TGTGCCAGCAGTGAATCTGCGGCCAACTCCTACGAGCAGTACTTC
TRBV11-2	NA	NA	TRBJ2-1	CASSITGTRNEQFF	TGTGCCAGCAGCATAACAGGGACTCGGAATGAGCAGTTCTTC
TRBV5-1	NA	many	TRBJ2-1	CASSPFGAHNEQFF	TGCGCCAGCAGCCCTTTCGGGGCCCACAATGAGCAGTTCTTC
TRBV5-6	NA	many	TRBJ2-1	CASSLRRTSYNEQFF	TGTGCCAGCAGCTTGAGGCGGACCTCCTACAATGAGCAGTTCTTC
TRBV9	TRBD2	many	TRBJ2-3	CASSVRTSGSSTDTQYF	TGTGCCAGCAGCGTCAGGACTAGCGGGAGTAGCACAGATACGCAGTATTTT